This TCR beta chain is drawn from a study of T-cell reconstitution after alpha-beta-depleted transplantation in children. This sample's TCRbeta library carried unique molecular identifier barcodes. One entry per CDR3 protein results from TCRdb running MiXCR on the PCR reads. The data contain about 340,000 distinct CDR3 sequences, around 10% of them singletons. Germline V gene data show CDR1 as SGHVS and CDR2 as FNYEAQ. This CDR3 is built from 16 residues. Trimming took 5 bases from V and 1 from J; bases not matched to a gene: 9. This clonotype was observed a few times. The sequence came from a human donor who donated a stem cell graft to a child with acute lymphoblastic leukemia. The sequences come from PBMCs from the stem cell graft donor, collected from the stem cell graft. This rearrangement joins TRBV7-6 to TRBJ1-1; 8 nucleotides match TRBD1. CDR3 residues: CASSPPQGVTNTEAFF. The DNA for the CDR3 is TGTGCCAGCAGCCCACCACAGGGGGTTACGAACACTGAAGCTTTCTTT.